This T cell receptor (beta chain) was captured in a study of cytomegalovirus exposure and HLA in healthy donors (dated by TCRdb to about 2017). About the full investigation: An earlier analysis of roughly 500 of the donors reported approximately 300 Gb of sequence data and 100 million to 120 million unique TCR beta sequences obtained from around 180 million T cells. Every repertoire in the discovery cohort had been generated on one and the same sequencing platform. Donor age, sex, ethnicity and CMV serostatus were compiled alongside the repertoire data. To decide whether each TCR beta V gene segment behaved as functional or pseudogenic, an earlier analysis of some 600 of the donors relied on high-throughput TCR beta sequencing. To predict cytomegalovirus infection status, the study combined high-throughput TCR immunosequencing, statistical association of individual TCRs with disease status, and machine learning. Of the 398 genotyped donors, over 70% fell in the genetic ancestry cluster associated with self-reported Caucasian donors. Among some 400 genotyped donors of the cohort, an average of approximately 200,000 unique TCR beta nucleotide sequences was sequenced per donor, of which about 20% were non-productive. Because of strong linkage in the cohort, roughly five DR-DQ haplotypes were treated as single units for association and clustering. Rather than drawing on any new phenotypic data, the later analysis identified candidate immune exposures from TCR beta sequences and the way those sequences occurred across donors. Using immunosequencing, the study profiled T cell repertoires from about 650 subjects and related those repertoires to cytomegalovirus serostatus. Roughly 300 gigabases of sequencing data and around 80 million unique TCR sequences made up an early release that covered approximately 700 HLA-typed donors. Genome-wide SNP genotypes for about three fifths of the roughly 670 donors were used in a later genetic analysis, which treated that subset as a discovery cohort. A later analysis re-analyzed previously published TCR beta repertoires from roughly 690 donors and added high-resolution HLA genotyping to study TCR occurrence patterns. The number of donors typed differed by locus, with roughly 629-640 for A, B, C, DRB1 and DQB1, roughly 520 for DQA1, about 610 for DPA1, and under 490 for DPB1. In addition to the first cohort of 650 to 750 subjects, a separate validation cohort of over 90 different subjects was used. HLA typing covered class I and class II loci at four-digit resolution. The study aimed to test whether signatures of past pathogen exposure could be identified by cataloging public T cell receptors. The full study reports these points: A later analysis found that HLA-associated TCR beta chains were more clonally expanded and had lower generation probabilities than equally common non-associated chains. Strong co-occurrence of HLA alleles, especially DR and DQ, made assigning TCR associations to individual alleles difficult. According to the authors, the approach could potentially be generalized to other disease states and immunological phenotypes. In both the original and validation cohorts, the classifier was reported to diagnose cytomegalovirus status with high specificity and sensitivity. Linkage disequilibrium might explain the correlated functional status among segregating V segments, but an unknown experimental factor could not be excluded. Compared with the approximately 710-donor mean, donors in an Asian-associated ancestry cluster had fewer N-insertions in productive TCRs, according to a later genetic analysis. Several of the top co-occurrence clusters appeared to be linked to parvovirus B19, influenza, CMV and Epstein-Barr virus, according to a later analysis. In a later genetic analysis, a missense DCLRE1C variant was associated with V-gene and J-gene trimming of TCR beta chains, and the association was replicated in an independent cohort. Most TCR sequences were seen in very few donors, while some public TCRs were found in many individuals. In an earlier analysis of approximately 600 of the donors, most TCR beta V segments were observed in productive rearrangements about 90% or about 30% of the time, broadly matching IMGT annotations. This cohort had only TCR beta chains sequenced, and the lack of alpha or paired-chain data limited which features could be detected. Because counts were too low, approximately 18 rarely observed V segments, including chromosome 9 orphons, were excluded from the earlier analysis of 587 of the donors. Because HLA typing was unavailable for some donors at each locus, only the typed subset was used in association tests. A cluster of highly shared sequence variants was judged likely to represent a technical artifact of the sequencing pipeline. According to a later analysis, most CMV-associated TCR beta chains appeared to be HLA-restricted, and the HLA associations seemed to be driven largely by CMV exposure. Three of the identified cytomegalovirus-associated TCR beta chains were confirmed in vitro to be specific for cytomegalovirus antigens. At a false discovery rate of 0.05, a later analysis linked around 15,000 TCR beta sequences to specific HLA alleles. Because the 87-base-pair reads could not distinguish some IMGT-functional V segments, including TRBV6-2 and TRBV6-3, those segments were excluded. Roughly uniform sequencing depth across donors was assumed in presence/absence analyses, although this assumption may not hold. In a later analysis, TCR association rates were found to vary across HLA loci, with the most associated TCRs seen for DRB1 alleles and the fewest for HLA-C alleles. For the cohort, immune exposure information was limited to CMV serostatus. A further reported finding was that TCR beta sequences accurately predicted the HLA-A and HLA-B alleles for most subjects in the first cohort. The study listed 150 to 200 TCR beta chains as associated with cytomegalovirus.

The receptor library was made with the immunoSEQ multiplex PCR assay. For the multiplex PCR, a mixture combining 60 forward primers for TCR Vbeta segments and 13 reverse primers for TCR Jbeta segments was used. Amplification of the CDR3 region of rearranged TCR beta genes was performed with a multiplex PCR assay on genomic DNA. Amplified TCR beta libraries were sequenced as 87-base-pair reads on the Illumina HiSeq System. Under the source paper's analysis protocol: A later analysis tallied approximately 87 million unique TCR beta chains across the 650 to 750 repertoires, and some 10 million of those chains were shared by two or more donors. A nearest-neighbor algorithm error-corrected the raw reads and collapsed the reads into unique sequences, merging closely related sequences to remove PCR and sequencing errors. CDR3 sequences were aligned to IMGT reference sequences to assign V, D and J gene segments. For a sequence to be retained, a match of at least six nucleotides to both a V gene segment and a J gene segment was required. A rearrangement counted as productive if the CDR3 had no stop codons and remained in frame with V and J, and every other rearrangement counted as non-productive. CDR3 was defined by IMGT convention, running from the second conserved V-encoded cysteine to the conserved J-encoded phenylalanine. Sequences without an unambiguous match to a single V gene segment were excluded from the earlier analysis of 450 to 750 of the donors. An earlier analysis of about 590 of the donors classified V segments as functional when productive rearrangements were above 56.7% and as segregating when the standard deviation between donors was above 5%. A statistical classification framework was built to diagnose cytomegalovirus status from the catalog of TCR beta chain sequences. A later analysis assigned V and J genes by comparing TCR nucleotide sequences with IMGT/GENE-DB human TR gene sequences. In a later analysis, CDR3 sequences and most-parsimonious VDJ recombination scenarios were assigned using the TCRdist pipeline. In a later analysis, each TCR beta chain was defined by its CDR3 amino acid sequence together with its V-gene family, and reads without a unique V-gene family were excluded. As a way to deal with suspected cross-contamination and a sequencing artifact, a later analysis dropped 450 to 700 nucleotide sequences that were highly shared and had low generation probability. In a later analysis, a clonal expansion index for each public chain was calculated from normalized within-repertoire ranks of inferred template counts. In a later analysis, generation probabilities were computed using a VDJ recombination model fitted to out-of-frame rearrangements, and the results were checked against IGoR. In a later analysis, TCR-TCR, TCR-HLA and TCR-CMV co-occurrence was scored with hypergeometric tests, and a repertoire-size bias correction was applied to TCR pairs. False discovery rates were estimated in a later analysis by permuting HLA or CMV assignments 20 times. In a later analysis, co-occurring TCRs were grouped with DBSCAN, and TCRdist sequence similarity was added when clustering was performed within HLA-allele-positive subsets. For co-occurrence clustering, repertoires with fewer than 30,000 or more than 120,000 public chains were excluded, along with five repertoires with anomalous nucleotide sharing. TCRdb carries this immuneACCESS record with in-frame sequences only. Its versions omit some clonotypes, under half of them owing to an unresolved V gene in the studies checked, with the rest unexplained. That table gives V, J and clone size, and the DNA gave D and trimming. The table of this sample itemizes around 150,000 clones. The ten largest clones take up roughly 1.3% of the sample.

The cohort was made up of approximately 700 healthy bone marrow donors. At the time of sampling, all cohort members were nominally healthy, though unrecorded immune exposures were likely present. The donor tested CMV seronegative, placing the donor among the approximately 360 seronegative members of the cohort. Each donor provided a peripheral blood sample, and peripheral blood mononuclear cells were used for TCR beta sequencing. The Qiagen DNeasy Blood Extraction Kit was used to extract genomic DNA from the blood cell samples. About this clone: Its antigen is still unknown.

The CDR3 sequence holds 15 residues, the cysteine and phenylalanine included. Of the read, only the CDR3 DNA is kept; its 45 bases are in frame from base 1. Reading the germline V gene gives CDR1 SGHDT and CDR2 YYEEEE. V is reduced by 1 base and J by 3 bases, leaving a spacing of 11 bases between them. In this chain, TRBV5-6 is recombined with TRBJ2-1; the D gene is perhaps TRBD1, from 5 matching bases. The TCR comes from a woman aged 60-75 years in good health and CMV-seronegative. The material sequenced was PBMCs. DNA sequence: TGTGCCAGCAGCTTGCGACAGATGATCTACAATGAGCAGTTCTTC. This codes for CASSLRQMIYNEQFF.